A single sample gave rise to the 9 T cell receptor beta chains below, sequenced in a study of CD8 T cells in Susac syndrome. Reverse transcription of roughly 0.5 to 1 ug RNA was carried out with random hexamers. Using its own MiXCR run on the immunoSEQ multiplex PCR reads, TCRdb lists one record per CDR3 protein. The data hold around 150,000 distinct CDR3 sequences, with approximately 96% observed a single time. The sequencing sample was made of CD4+ T cells from PBMCs. The receptors here all came from a human donor with Susac syndrome.

The chain joins TRBV18 to TRBJ2-5; unclear D gene. With 1 base removed from V and 2 bases from J, the gap between germline ends came to 8 bases. The CDR3 totals 14 residues. Germline V gene lookup returns CDR1 KGHSH and CDR2 LQKENI. The CDR3, as DNA: TGTGCCAGCTCACCACGCGTCGGACAAGAGACCCAGTACTTC. Its translation: CASSPRVGQETQYF.

The chain couples TRBV6-5 to TRBJ2-7; 7 nucleotides agree with TRBD2. V was pared by 7 bases and J by 3 bases, with 6 bases of the junction left unmatched. CDR3 size: 13 residues. Germline values: CDR1 MNHEY, CDR2 SVGAGI. CDR3 DNA sequence: TGTGCCAGCACTACTAGCGCAAGCTACGAGCAGTACTTC. Translation: CASTTSASYEQYF.

The rearrangement uses TRBV7-2 and TRBJ2-7; D perhaps matches TRBD1 (5 bases). The V end was cut by 2 bases, the J end by 8 bases, with 13 bases between. Per germline, CDR1 SGHTA and CDR2 FQGNSA. CDR3 length: 13 amino acids. The CDR3 spells CASSLYRIGQQYF. CDR3 DNA: TGTGCCAGCAGCTTATACAGGATCGGCCAGCAGTACTTC.

This chain connects TRBV25-1 to TRBJ2-1, with TRBD1 identical over 7 bases. Germline CDR1 reads MGHDK; CDR2 reads SYGVNS. The CDR3 contains 16 residues. The V and J ends lost 4 bases and 6 bases, in that order; junction bases with no gene match: 12. As DNA, the CDR3 is TGTGCCAGCAGTGGACACCAGGGGGTCATAGGCAATGAGCAGTTCTTC. Translating gives CASSGHQGVIGNEQFF.

The V call is TRBV9, the J call TRBJ2-1; D possibly corresponds to TRBD2 (5 bases). Germline loops: CDR1 SGDLS, CDR2 YYNGEE. Trimming cost V 3 bases and J 6 bases, with 13 bases left between them. CDR3 size: 14 residues. The CDR3 loop is CASSEGARINEQFF. CDR3 bases: TGTGCCAGCAGCGAGGGAGCTAGAATCAATGAGCAGTTCTTC.

This chain links TRBV28 with TRBJ2-5; D is perhaps TRBD2 (6 bases). CDR3 length equals 15 residues. Germline CDR1 is MDHEN and CDR2 is SYDVKM. V was pared by 2 bases and J by 2 bases, with 12 bases between. The DNA of the CDR3 is TGTGCCAGCAGTTTACCGGGAGTTCGGCAAGAGACCCAGTACTTC. It encodes CASSLPGVRQETQYF.

The chain is built from TRBV9 and TRBJ1-4, with D possibly TRBD1 on 5 matching bases. The germline V and J ends were trimmed by 0 bases and 5 bases, with 14 bases remaining between them. Germline V lookup: CDR1 SGDLS, CDR2 YYNGEE. CDR3 size: 16 residues. CDR3 in amino acids: CASSVGDLGGNEKLFF. In DNA, the CDR3 is TGTGCCAGCAGCGTAGGAGACTTGGGGGGAAATGAAAAACTGTTTTTT.

The chain recombines TRBV27 with TRBJ1-3; D is ambiguous. The CDR3 is made up of 14 amino acids. Germline values: CDR1 MNHEY, CDR2 SMNVEV (reference sequence). Trimming left V 6 bases short and J 2 bases short, with 11 bases between. The CDR3 nucleotides are TGTGCCAGCAGATCCCGCCTTACTGGAAACACCATATATTTT. Amino acid sequence: CASRSRLTGNTIYF.

The chain links TRBV5-4 to TRBJ1-1; the match to TRBD1 covers 9 bases. The V gene end was trimmed by 4 bases and the J gene end by 6 bases; junction bases not matched to a gene: 10. The CDR3 is made up of 15 amino acids. The V gene's germline CDR1 is SGHNT and CDR2 YYREEE (reference sequence). The CDR3 bases are TGTGCCAGCAGCCCCACGGCGGACAGGGGTGCTGAAGCTTTCTTT. Translating gives CASSPTADRGAEAFF.